These T cell receptor beta chains were read from a single sample in a study of monozygotic twins with inflammatory bowel disease. TCRdb re-called the 5' RACE reads and catalogs CDR3 proteins one per entry, DNA excluded. The sample has about 160,000 distinct CDR3 sequences; the top ten hold roughly 2.4%. The sequenced sample was blood. The receptors stem from a human donor with ulcerative colitis or Crohn's disease, or a healthy co-twin of an affected twin (not recorded which). CDR3s include the opening cysteine and the closing phenylalanine or tryptophan. Each record gives: CDR3 protein, J gene, V gene.

CDR3 protein: CASSLGAWTSGSGYNEQFF; J gene: TRBJ2-1; V gene: TRBV11-2
CDR3 protein: CASSIGTGTYEQYF; J gene: TRBJ2-7; V gene: TRBV12-3/TRBV12-4
CDR3 protein: CASSQGGRARVEQFF; J gene: TRBJ2-1; V gene: TRBV4-2
CDR3 protein: CATSRRQGPAPLHF; J gene: TRBJ1-6; V gene: TRBV15
CDR3 protein: CASSEARRTQYF; J gene: TRBJ2-3; V gene: TRBV6-1
CDR3 protein: CASSLKSEQYF; J gene: TRBJ2-7; V gene: TRBV5-6
CDR3 protein: CASSRGPSTDTQYF; J gene: TRBJ2-3; V gene: TRBV12-3/TRBV12-4
CDR3 protein: CASSQDGTEGGQETQYF; J gene: TRBJ2-5; V gene: TRBV4-1
CDR3 protein: CASSLYQGTQYF; J gene: TRBJ2-3; V gene: TRBV7-2
CDR3 protein: CASSTTGTPSTDTQYF; J gene: TRBJ2-3; V gene: TRBV7-9
CDR3 protein: CASSLEQYNSPLHF; J gene: TRBJ1-6; V gene: TRBV7-9
CDR3 protein: CSASLAGVDTQYF; J gene: TRBJ2-3; V gene: TRBV20-1
CDR3 protein: CSAREDRDYYGYTF; J gene: TRBJ1-2; V gene: TRBV20-1
CDR3 protein: CASSQDWQESQPQHF; J gene: TRBJ1-5; V gene: TRBV4-2
CDR3 protein: CASRRVGLYGYTF; J gene: TRBJ1-2; V gene: TRBV28
CDR3 protein: CASSSLPQETQYF; J gene: TRBJ2-5; V gene: TRBV7-3
CDR3 protein: CATSRDIGSNTGELFF; J gene: TRBJ2-2; V gene: TRBV15
CDR3 protein: CASSGSEAIPYEQYF; J gene: TRBJ2-7; V gene: TRBV5-1
CDR3 protein: CASSRATSSYEQYF; J gene: TRBJ2-7; V gene: TRBV5-4
CDR3 protein: CASSSGPPGITDTQYF; J gene: TRBJ2-3; V gene: TRBV4-1
CDR3 protein: CASSLRGEWNSPLHF; J gene: TRBJ1-6; V gene: TRBV12-3/TRBV12-4
CDR3 protein: CASSSYSKGHNEQFF; J gene: TRBJ2-1; V gene: TRBV6-2/TRBV6-3
CDR3 protein: CATRPRGDPYNEQFF; J gene: TRBJ2-1; V gene: TRBV19
CDR3 protein: CASSPRVLAGAEQYF; J gene: TRBJ2-7; V gene: TRBV18
CDR3 protein: CASIGASGYNEQFF; J gene: TRBJ2-1; V gene: TRBV12-3/TRBV12-4
CDR3 protein: CASSPDRGPLTRTF; J gene: TRBJ1-2; V gene: TRBV7-6
CDR3 protein: CASRKTRNTGELFF; J gene: TRBJ2-2; V gene: TRBV27
CDR3 protein: CASSHPDRVNEQFF; J gene: TRBJ2-1; V gene: TRBV7-2
CDR3 protein: CASSYDSGGTTDTQYF; J gene: TRBJ2-3; V gene: TRBV6-5
CDR3 protein: CASSLEQMTYEQYF; J gene: TRBJ2-7; V gene: TRBV11-3
CDR3 protein: CASSRGRQGRGEQYF; J gene: TRBJ2-7; V gene: TRBV4-1
CDR3 protein: CASSVTPGQLMDNEQFF; J gene: TRBJ2-1; V gene: TRBV11-3
CDR3 protein: CASNPGGPGNQPQHF; J gene: TRBJ1-5; V gene: TRBV28
CDR3 protein: CASSSLGSLEQYF; J gene: TRBJ2-7; V gene: TRBV7-2
CDR3 protein: CATAGAFNEQFF; J gene: TRBJ2-1; V gene: TRBV19
CDR3 protein: CASSLGQGLNTGELFF; J gene: TRBJ2-2; V gene: TRBV11-2
CDR3 protein: CASSLGGGDGTDTQYF; J gene: TRBJ2-3; V gene: TRBV5-5
CDR3 protein: CASSPSNNSPLHF; J gene: TRBJ1-6; V gene: TRBV28